Following are 5 T cell receptor beta chains from one sample sequenced in a study of metastatic and nonmetastatic thyroid tumors. Thyroid surgery was preceded by no treatment in any patient. MiXCR re-clonotyped the PCR reads for TCRdb. The sample consists of approximately 90,000 clones, 8% to 9.5% of them appearing once. Specimen: blood. The receptor source for this set is a female donor with papillary thyroid cancer or a benign thyroid nodule (not recorded which). Some clones in this sample may be carry-over from other donors' samples.

There are many counts of this clone. The V gene is TRBV30, the J gene TRBJ2-3; perhaps TRBD1 as D (6 bases). CDR3 length equals 15 residues. Per germline, CDR1 GTSNPN and CDR2 SVGIG (reference sequence). Deletions cut 4 bases from V and 4 bases from J, with 18 bases between. This CDR3 is CAWNAQGAYADTQYF. Here the CDR3 DNA reads TGTGCCTGGAATGCACAGGGCGCTTACGCAGATACGCAGTATTTT.

This clone appeared many times. J is TRBJ2-5 and V is TRBV6-4; 10 bases fit TRBD2. The CDR3 loop spans 15 amino acids. The V segment lost 2 bases and the J segment 1 base; nucleotides outside the gene matches: 1. CDR1 is MRHNA and CDR2 is SNTAGT in the germline V gene. CDR3 protein: CASSDTSGAQETQYF. CDR3 bases: TGTGCCAGCAGTGACACTAGCGGGGCCCAAGAGACCCAGTACTTC.

This clone has at least ten counts. V and J are TRBV5-1 and TRBJ2-7, with a weak D call TRBD1 (6 bases). Trimming left V 4 bases short and J 0 bases short, with 11 bases between. Germline CDR1 and CDR2: SGHRS and YFSETQ. The CDR3 extends over 14 amino acids. The DNA of the CDR3 is TGCGCCAGCAGCATAGACAGGAACTCCTACGAGCAGTACTTC. Protein sequence: CASSIDRNSYEQYF.

In its sample, this clone was seen a few times. The rearrangement uses TRBV20-1 and TRBJ2-7, with 9 bases lining up with TRBD1. V was pared by 1 base and J by 13 bases, with 5 bases of the junction left unmatched. In germline, CDR1 is DFQATT, CDR2 SNEGSKA (reference sequence). The CDR3 runs to 11 residues. DNA for the CDR3: TGCAGTGCTAGAGCGGGGACAGGGTTTTACTTC. Translating it yields CSARAGTGFYF.

Note on this clone: Given a much more abundant clone one base away, this may be a read error. Other DNA sequences within the sample encode an identical CDR3. The CDR3 spells CASSTGFGYTF. In DNA form, the CDR3 reads TGTGCCAGCAGCACTGGTTTTGGCTACACCTTC. The chain links TRBV5-6 to TRBJ1-2; D is undetermined. From germline, CDR1 is SGHDT and CDR2 YYEEEE. The CDR3 runs 11 residues. V was clipped by 4 bases and J by 7 bases, with 8 bases between them.